Listed here are 30 T cell receptor beta chains from one sample, sequenced in a study of shared clonotypes between healthy human individuals. Sequenced by immunoSEQ multiplex PCR; TCRdb stores in-frame clones only, minus some. The repertoire holds around 940,000 clones, 76% seen once, with about 1.5% in the top ten. The sequenced sample consisted of memory CD4+ T cells sorted from blood. Indicated subset: CD45RA-negative fraction. These receptors came from a man between 18 and 29 years old in good health.

This chain links TRBV10-3 with TRBJ2-1; the match to TRBD2 covers 9 bases. CDR3 length equals 14 residues. After removal of 8 bases from V and 5 bases from J, the junction contained 7 bases not matched to a gene. The germline CDR1 and CDR2 sequences are ENHRY and SYGVKD. CDR3 residues: CAIRSGSLNNEQFF. The CDR3 bases are TGTGCCATCCGTAGCGGGAGTTTAAACAATGAGCAGTTCTTC.

J is TRBJ2-7 and V is TRBV7-2; D gene ambiguous. CDR3 size: 13 residues. V was shortened by 1 base and J by 2 bases, with 6 bases between the two germline ends. The germline CDR1 and CDR2 sequences are SGHTA and FQGNSA. The CDR3 DNA reads TGTGCCAGCAGCTTAGACAGTACCTACGAGCAGTACTTC. This encodes CASSLDSTYEQYF.

This chain uses TRBV6-5 with TRBJ1-1; D call uncertain. V lost 8 bases and J 0 bases, leaving 13 bases between the germline ends. The V gene's germline CDR1 is MNHEY and CDR2 SVGAGI. The CDR3 has 14 amino acids. CDR3 region: CASRSHHMNTEAFF. Written as DNA, the CDR3 is TGTGCCAGCCGCTCCCACCACATGAACACTGAAGCTTTCTTT.

This sequence joins TRBV27 and TRBJ2-1, with D possibly being TRBD2 (7 bases). The CDR3 runs to 15 residues. Trimming took off 8 bases at V and 2 bases at J, with 16 bases between the two ends. Germline CDR1 and CDR2: MNHEY and SMNVEV (reference sequence). In DNA form, the CDR3 reads TGTGCCAGCTCTACTGGGGGGGCGCCCTACAATGAGCAGTTCTTC. Translating it yields CASSTGGAPYNEQFF.

The chain is built from TRBV2 and TRBJ2-1; the match to TRBD1 covers 7 bases. The junction had 6 bases not matched to a gene; V was cut back by 0 bases and J by 7 bases. Germline V gene lookup returns CDR1 SNHLY and CDR2 FYNNEI. The CDR3 extends over 15 amino acids. The CDR3 here is CASSEAGRQGNEQFF. CDR3 DNA: TGTGCCAGCAGTGAAGCGGGAAGACAGGGAAATGAGCAGTTCTTC.

The rearrangement links TRBV5-4 to TRBJ1-2, with D hard to call. The CDR3 totals 19 residues. The V gene's germline CDR1 is SGHNT and CDR2 YYREEE (reference sequence). Trimming shortened V by 4 bases and J by 7 bases, and 32 bases separated the two germline ends. CDR3 amino acids: CASSPRLGNDYLSKRGYTF. CDR3 in DNA: TGTGCCAGCAGCCCACGCCTGGGGAACGACTATCTGTCTAAACGTGGCTACACCTTC.

This chain connects TRBV18 to TRBJ1-2, with D maybe TRBD1 (5 bases). Per germline, CDR1 KGHSH and CDR2 LQKENI. The length of the CDR3 is 16 residues. Trimming pared 0 bases from V and 2 bases from J, leaving 13 bases between. Written as DNA, the CDR3 is TGTGCCAGCTCACCACCGCCCCTGCAGGGAAACTATGGCTACACCTTC. This gives the protein CASSPPPLQGNYGYTF.

The chain's CDR3 is CASSSLAGKYNEQFF. The CDR3 DNA reads TGTGCCAGCAGCTCTTTAGCGGGGAAATACAATGAGCAGTTCTTC. This chain links TRBV11-2 with TRBJ2-1; 8 bases fit TRBD2. Germline loops: CDR1 SGHAT, CDR2 FQNNGV. Germline trimming cut 4 bases from V and 4 bases from J; bases unmatched to any gene: 6. The CDR3 sequence is 15 residues long.

The rearrangement uses TRBV6-5 and TRBJ1-1; 11 bases match TRBD1. The CDR3 has 16 residues. The V gene's germline CDR1 is MNHEY and CDR2 SVGAGI. V was clipped by 4 bases and J by 4 bases; unmatched bases: 8. CDR3: CASSWWDRGMATEAFF. In DNA, the CDR3 is TGTGCCAGCAGTTGGTGGGACAGGGGGATGGCCACTGAAGCTTTCTTT.

The V call is TRBV6-5, the J call TRBJ1-2, with 8 bases identical to TRBD1. Germline CDR1 MNHEY, CDR2 SVGAGI. V trimming: 7 bases; J trimming: 7 bases; junction bases outside the gene matches: 11. The CDR3 is 14 residues long. The DNA of the CDR3 is TGTGCCAGCAAAGGGGCAGGGGGCTCGTTTGGCTACACCTTC. The encoded protein is CASKGAGGSFGYTF.

This clone was seen more than once but under ten times. The chain combines TRBV19 with TRBJ2-1; D is perhaps TRBD1 or TRBD2 (5 bases each). Germline V gives CDR1 LNHDA, CDR2 SQIVND (reference sequence). Trimming removed 3 bases at V and 0 bases at J, with 12 bases between. The CDR3 extends over 16 amino acids. CDR3 in amino acids: CASSIKGRSSYNEQFF. The CDR3 DNA reads TGTGCCAGTAGTATCAAGGGACGGAGCTCCTACAATGAGCAGTTCTTC.

As DNA, the CDR3 is TGTGCCAGCAGCTCCCAACAGTCGGGAGGACAGCAAGAGACCCAGTACTTC. Translating gives CASSSQQSGGQQETQYF. The chain joins TRBV5-4 to TRBJ2-5, with a possible D match to TRBD2 (7 bases). Per the germline V gene, CDR1 is SGHNT and CDR2 is YYREEE (reference sequence). The ends were cut back, 3 bases at V and 2 bases at J, with 20 bases in the middle. The CDR3 totals 17 residues.

This clone has a handful of counts. This chain connects TRBV2 to TRBJ2-7; TRBD1 matches at 10 bases. This CDR3 is 15 amino acids long. The junction had 11 bases not matched to a gene; V was cut back by 7 bases and J by 5 bases. CDR1 and CDR2 (germline): SNHLY, FYNNEI. The CDR3 loop is CASKNPGQGHHEQYF. Written as DNA, the CDR3 is TGTGCCAGCAAGAATCCGGGACAGGGGCACCACGAGCAGTACTTC.

The V gene is TRBV15, the J gene TRBJ1-2; 9 bases align to TRBD1. Germline CDR1 is LNHNV and CDR2 is YYDKDF (reference sequence). This CDR3 spans 16 amino acids. V was pared by 0 bases and J by 3 bases, with 5 bases of the junction left unmatched. The CDR3 sequence: CATSRDRGQGHYGYTF. DNA of the CDR3: TGTGCCACCAGCAGAGATCGGGGACAGGGTCACTATGGCTACACCTTC.

V usage is TRBV7-9 and J usage is TRBJ1-1, with 8 bases fitting TRBD1. Germline CDR1 and CDR2: SEHNR and FQNEAQ (reference sequence). The CDR3 contains 12 residues. The junction had 7 bases not matched to a gene; V was cut back by 5 bases and J by 11 bases. The DNA for the CDR3 is TGTGCCAGCAGCCCGACAGGGGTAAGCGCTTTCTTT. It encodes CASSPTGVSAFF. Using reference TRBV7-9 and TRBJ1-1 for the parts outside the CDR3, the full variable domain is DTGVSQNPRHKITKRGQNVTFRCDPISEHNRLYWYRQTLGQGPEFLTYFQNEAQLEKSRLLSDRFSAERPKGSFSTLEIQRTEQGDSAMYLCASSPTGVSAFFGQGTRLTVV.

This clone was detected once. The chain combines TRBV6-6 with TRBJ1-3; TRBD1 agrees at 9 bases. J lost 6 bases, V lost 4 bases, and 4 bases had no gene match. This CDR3 is 14 amino acids long. Looked up from germline, CDR1 is MNHNY and CDR2 is SVGAGI (reference sequence). As DNA, the CDR3 is TGTGCCAGCAGTTCCGGGACAGGGATAAACACCATATATTTT. Protein sequence: CASSSGTGINTIYF.

The rearrangement uses TRBV7-2 and TRBJ2-3; unclear D gene. The CDR3 has 13 amino acids. Trimming left V 4 bases short and J 10 bases short, with 15 bases between. The germline gives CDR1 SGHTA, CDR2 FQGNSA. CDR3 DNA sequence: TGTGCCAGCAGCTCACATCTAGATGTTGCGCAGTATTTT. Its translation is CASSSHLDVAQYF.

V gene TRBV28 combines with J gene TRBJ1-5; a weak D match, TRBD1 (6 bases). The V gene's germline CDR1 is MDHEN and CDR2 SYDVKM. The CDR3 spans 18 residues. V gave up 6 bases and J gave up 0 bases, with 21 bases separating them. This chain's CDR3 is CASRSGQRVLLSNQPQHF. The DNA for the CDR3 is TGTGCCAGCAGATCAGGACAGCGGGTCCTTCTTAGCAATCAGCCCCAGCATTTT.

Comments on this clone: Other DNA variants within this sample encode the same CDR3. This chain links TRBV28 with TRBJ1-5, with D uncertain. This CDR3 is built from 14 residues. Germline CDR1 and CDR2: MDHEN and SYDVKM. Trimming pared 6 bases from V and 2 bases from J, leaving 11 bases between. The CDR3 spells CASSSGAGNQPQHF. CDR3 nucleotides: TGTGCCAGCAGCAGCGGAGCGGGCAATCAGCCCCAGCATTTT.

The chain carries TRBV13 and TRBJ1-1, with D possibly being TRBD1 (5 bases). CDR1 and CDR2 from the germline V gene are PRHDT and FYEKMQ (reference sequence). V was shortened by 2 bases and J by 3 bases, with 7 bases between the two germline ends. The CDR3 totals 13 residues. The CDR3 sequence: CASSLRGDTEAFF. As DNA, the CDR3 is TGTGCCAGCAGCTTAAGGGGAGACACTGAAGCTTTCTTT. The full variable domain, its missing parts supplied by reference TRBV13 and TRBJ1-1, is AAGVIQSPRHLIKEKRETATLKCYPIPRHDTVYWYQQGPGQDPQFLISFYEKMQSDKGSIPDRFSAQQFSDYHSELNMSSLELGDSALYFCASSLRGDTEAFFGQGTRLTVV.

The gene calls are TRBV5-3 and TRBJ2-7, with unresolved D. TRBV5-3 falls under the ORF class, with uncertain function. Trimming took off 1 base at V and 3 bases at J, with 14 bases between the two ends. This CDR3 is built from 15 residues. CDR3: CARSLTHRRSYEQYF. The CDR3 DNA reads TGTGCCAGAAGCTTGACCCATCGACGGAGCTACGAGCAGTACTTC.

The chain uses TRBV11-2 and TRBJ2-7; 8 bases fit TRBD1. V shed 6 bases, J shed 5 bases, and the junction held 15 bases outside the gene matches. The V gene's germline CDR1 is SGHAT and CDR2 FQNNGV. The CDR3 sequence is 16 residues long. The DNA of the CDR3 is TGTGCCAGCAGGGAAAAGTCGGGGACAGGAGACAACGAGCAGTACTTC. Encoded protein: CASREKSGTGDNEQYF.

The CDR3 is CASSFRDSPGNTIYF. CDR3 DNA sequence: TGTGCCAGCAGCTTCCGGGACAGCCCTGGAAACACCATATATTTT. The chain combines TRBV7-2 with TRBJ1-3; 7 nucleotides align to TRBD1. V gave up 3 bases and J gave up 2 bases; unmatched junction bases: 4. In germline, CDR1 is SGHTA, CDR2 FQGNSA. This CDR3 spans 15 amino acids.

This chain joins TRBV5-4 and TRBJ1-2; D might be TRBD1 (5 bases). Germline lookup yields CDR1 SGHNT and CDR2 YYREEE (reference sequence). V lost 0 bases and J lost 4, with 10 bases in between. The CDR3 extends over 14 amino acids. The CDR3 reads CASSLGQGGYGYTF. CDR3 DNA sequence: TGTGCCAGCAGCTTGGGGCAGGGAGGCTATGGCTACACCTTC.

In the case of this clone: Other DNA variants within this sample encode the same CDR3. This rearrangement joins TRBV4-1 to TRBJ2-7; 7 bases agree with TRBD2. The CDR3 is 14 residues long. After removal of 1 base from V and 1 base from J, the junction contained 1 base not matched to a gene. From germline, CDR1 is MGHRA and CDR2 YSYEKL. CDR3 amino acids: CASSQGDYSYEQYF. The CDR3 region has the DNA TGCGCCAGCAGCCAAGGGGACTATTCCTACGAGCAGTACTTC.

This chain connects TRBV6-1 to TRBJ2-7, with a possible D match to TRBD1 (5 bases). Trimming cost V 4 bases and J 2 bases, with 12 bases left between them. CDR1 is MNHNS, CDR2 SASEGT, per germline. CDR3 size: 14 residues. CDR3 sequence (DNA): TGTGCCAGCAGTGCCTGGACAAACCCCTACGAGCAGTACTTC. Amino acid sequence: CASSAWTNPYEQYF.

This chain connects TRBV10-3 to TRBJ1-5; weak D call: TRBD1 (5 bases). Trimming left V 4 bases short and J 5 bases short, with 12 bases between. Germline V gene data show CDR1 as ENHRY and CDR2 as SYGVKD. This CDR3 spans 14 amino acids. The CDR3 DNA reads as TGTGCCATCAGTGCTGAGGGGCATTATCAGCCCCAGCATTTT. Protein product: CAISAEGHYQPQHF.

The chain carries TRBV6-6 and TRBJ2-7, with 12 bases that match TRBD2. V gave up 6 bases and J gave up 0 bases; unmatched junction bases: 3. The CDR3 loop spans 15 amino acids. Germline V gives CDR1 MNHNY, CDR2 SVGAGI (reference sequence). CDR3 sequence reads: CASSSTSGSSYEQYF. In DNA form, the CDR3 reads TGTGCCAGCAGCTCGACTAGCGGGAGCTCCTACGAGCAGTACTTC.

This sequence joins TRBV5-6 and TRBJ2-7; perhaps TRBD1 as D (5 bases). V was cut by 6 bases and J by 2 bases, with 12 bases left in between. The CDR3 runs 13 residues. Germline V gene lookup returns CDR1 SGHDT and CDR2 YYEEEE. In nucleotides, the CDR3 is TGTGCCAGCAAAAGGACATCTACCTACGAGCAGTACTTC. It is translated as CASKRTSTYEQYF.

The chain carries TRBV6-6 and TRBJ1-6; a weak D match, TRBD1 (5 bases). V was trimmed by 5 bases and J by 6 bases, leaving 14 bases between them. Germline V gene data show CDR1 as MNHNY and CDR2 as SVGAGI (reference sequence). There are 15 residues in the CDR3. The CDR3 here is CASSADGTVNSPLHF. In DNA, the CDR3 is TGTGCCAGCAGTGCCGACGGGACCGTTAATTCACCCCTCCACTTT.